This TCR beta chain was sequenced during a study of control samples from healthy donors and cancer patients (dated by TCRdb to the early 2020s). Receptors were amplified or captured by the immunoSEQ multiplex PCR assay. TCRdb limited this immuneACCESS table to in-frame rearrangements with V and J called. A share of clones is missing; checked studies link under half to unresolved V genes, and the rest is unexplained. This sample comprises roughly 170,000 clones, approximately 92% of them detected only once. 2% of the sample belongs to the ten largest clones. In its sample, this clone was seen once. The antigen it binds to is not known. Base qualities were left out, and no much larger clone turns up one base away. The CDR3 starts with the cysteine, ends with the phenylalanine, and has 16 residues. Only the CDR3 region is kept as DNA, spanning 48 bases read in frame from base 1. According to the germline V gene, CDR1 reads SGDLS and CDR2 reads YYNGEE. V was cut back by 4 bases and J by 2 bases, leaving a gap of 17 bases between them.

The clonotype comes from a woman between 40 and 55 years old in good health. Sequencing used blood. The sequence is built from TRBV9 and TRBJ2-3, with the D gene possibly TRBD1 or TRBD2, each one fitting 5 bases. In nucleotides, the sequence is TGTGCCAGCAGCCAGTTTCGAGGGGTTTACACAGATACGCAGTATTTT. Its protein product is CASSQFRGVYTDTQYF. Where the CDR3 stops, the reference TRBV9 and TRBJ2-3 genes take over; the full variable domain is DSGVTQTPKHLITATGQRVTLRCSPRSGDLSVYWYQQSLDQGLQFLIQYYNGEERAKGNILERFSAQQFPDLHSELNLSSLELGDSALYFCASSQFRGVYTDTQYFGPGTRLTVL.